This TCR beta chain originates from a study of blood T cell repertoires in COVID-19. Study overall: T cells, B-cell-depleted T cells, or PBMCs provided the cDNA or gDNA that served as material.

This CDR3 is built from 13 residues. The germline gives CDR1 MDHEN, CDR2 SYDVKM. V trimming: 6 bases; J trimming: 7 bases; junction bases outside the gene matches: 6. Clones were sequenced by immunoSEQ multiplex PCR, and TCRdb holds only the in-frame ones, with some missing. The table shows roughly 300,000 clones, with roughly nine tenths occurring only once. The sequence was obtained from a woman in her thirties who had recovered from COVID-19. The chain links TRBV28 to TRBJ2-1; TRBD2 matches at 7 bases. The sample taken for sequencing was PBMCs or T cells enriched from blood (not recorded which). The CDR3 sequence: CASSDSGWNEQFF. CDR3 DNA: TGTGCCAGCAGCGATAGCGGGTGGAATGAGCAGTTCTTC.